This T cell receptor (beta chain) was recorded in a study of technical replicates of blood from a few donors. Sequenced by immunoSEQ multiplex PCR; TCRdb stores in-frame clones only, minus some. Among about 70,000 clones listed, roughly 94% were seen once. Trimming left V 4 bases short and J 4 bases short, with 10 bases between. From germline, CDR1 is MGHRA and CDR2 YSYEKL. CDR3 length equals 13 residues. The rearrangement uses TRBV4-1 and TRBJ1-2; no firm D call. The sequence was obtained from a human donor in good health. Source material: T cells isolated from PBMCs. The CDR3 loop is CASSLLGSYGYTF. The CDR3 nucleotides read TGCGCCAGCAGCCTCCTCGGGTCCTATGGCTACACCTTC.